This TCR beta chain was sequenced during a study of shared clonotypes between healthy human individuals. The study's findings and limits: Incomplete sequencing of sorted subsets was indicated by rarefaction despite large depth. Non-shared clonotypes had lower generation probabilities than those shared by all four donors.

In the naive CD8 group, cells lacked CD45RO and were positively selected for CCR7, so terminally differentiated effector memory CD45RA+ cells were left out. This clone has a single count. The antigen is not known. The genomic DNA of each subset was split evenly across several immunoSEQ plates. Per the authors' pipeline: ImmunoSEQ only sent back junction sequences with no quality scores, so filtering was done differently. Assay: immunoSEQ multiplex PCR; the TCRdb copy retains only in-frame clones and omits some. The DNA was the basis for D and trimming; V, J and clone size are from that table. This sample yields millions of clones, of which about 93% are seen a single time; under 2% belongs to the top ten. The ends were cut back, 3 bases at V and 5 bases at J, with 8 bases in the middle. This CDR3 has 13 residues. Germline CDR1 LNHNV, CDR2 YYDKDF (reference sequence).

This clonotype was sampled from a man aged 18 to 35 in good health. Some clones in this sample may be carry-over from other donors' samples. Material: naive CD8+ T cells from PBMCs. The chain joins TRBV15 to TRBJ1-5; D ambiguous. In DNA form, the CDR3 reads TGTGCCACCAGCAGCGGTGACGATCAGCCCCAGCATTTT. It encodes CATSSGDDQPQHF.